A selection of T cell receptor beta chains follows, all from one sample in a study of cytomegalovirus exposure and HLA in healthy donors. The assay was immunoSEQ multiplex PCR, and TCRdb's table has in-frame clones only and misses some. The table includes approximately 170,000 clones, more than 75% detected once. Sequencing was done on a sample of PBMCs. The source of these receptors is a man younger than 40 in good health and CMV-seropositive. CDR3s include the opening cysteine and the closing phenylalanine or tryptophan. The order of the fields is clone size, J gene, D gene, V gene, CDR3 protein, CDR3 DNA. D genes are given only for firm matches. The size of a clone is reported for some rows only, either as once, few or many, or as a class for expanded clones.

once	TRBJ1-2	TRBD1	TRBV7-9	CASSLGTGVRYGYTF	TGTGCCAGCAGCTTAGGGACAGGGGTCCGCTATGGCTACACCTTC
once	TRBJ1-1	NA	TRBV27	CASSLSQGNTEAFF	TGTGCCAGCAGTTTATCGCAGGGTAACACTGAAGCTTTCTTT
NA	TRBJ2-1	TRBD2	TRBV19	CASSISGSSPYNEQFF	TGTGCCAGTAGTATTAGCGGGAGTTCCCCCTACAATGAGCAGTTCTTC
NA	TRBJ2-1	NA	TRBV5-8	CASSLLAIYNEQFF	TGTGCCAGCAGCTTACTAGCTATTTACAATGAGCAGTTCTTC
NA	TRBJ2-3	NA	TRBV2	CASKERPDTQYF	TGTGCCAGCAAGGAGCGCCCAGATACGCAGTATTTT
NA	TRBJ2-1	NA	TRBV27	CASSLGSVHEQFF	TGTGCCAGCAGTTTGGGCTCCGTCCATGAGCAGTTCTTC
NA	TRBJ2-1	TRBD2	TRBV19	CASSMGGRAGYNEQFF	TGTGCCAGTAGTATGGGCGGGAGGGCCGGCTACAATGAGCAGTTCTTC
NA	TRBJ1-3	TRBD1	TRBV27	CASSTRTGGNTIYF	TGTGCCAGCAGTACCCGGACAGGGGGAAACACCATATATTTT
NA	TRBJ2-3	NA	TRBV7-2	CASSSLSRPTDTQYF	TGTGCCAGCAGCTCTCTGTCTCGTCCCACAGATACGCAGTATTTT
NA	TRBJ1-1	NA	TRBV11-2	CVVRDLRVNTEAFF	TGTGTTGTCCGGGACTTAAGGGTGAACACTGAAGCTTTCTTT
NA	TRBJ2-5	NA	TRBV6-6	CASSYPLQETQYF	TGTGCCAGCAGTTACCCGTTGCAAGAGACCCAGTACTTC
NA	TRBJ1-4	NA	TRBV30	CAWRRTASGGEKLFF	TGTGCCTGGAGGCGCACAGCCTCGGGGGGTGAAAAACTGTTTTTT
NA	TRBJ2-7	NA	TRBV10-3	CAISESGESPSYEQYF	TGTGCCATCAGTGAGTCCGGGGAGAGCCCCTCCTACGAGCAGTACTTC
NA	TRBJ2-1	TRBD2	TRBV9	CASSPQILADNEQFF	TGTGCCAGCAGCCCCCAGATTCTAGCGGACAATGAGCAGTTCTTC
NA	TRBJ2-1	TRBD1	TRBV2	CASRGTGEQFF	TGTGCCAGCAGGGGGACAGGAGAGCAGTTCTTC
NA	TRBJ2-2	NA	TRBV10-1	CASSVGTGELFF	TGCGCCAGCAGTGTCGGGACCGGGGAGCTGTTTTTT
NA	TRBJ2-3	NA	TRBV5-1	CASSLMEGLRDTQYF	TGCGCCAGCAGCTTGATGGAGGGCCTAAGAGATACGCAGTATTTT